These 7 T cell receptor beta chains share one sample of origin, sequenced in a study of T cell repertoires in cytomegalovirus infection. No antigen has been assigned to these receptors. TCRdb processed the reads anew with MiXCR; each CDR3 protein has one entry. Of roughly 500,000 distinct CDR3 sequences in the sample, about 33% were seen once. The source was cultured PBMCs, collected from culture after CMV antigen stimulation. The receptors derive from a human donor in good health (CMV status not recorded). Some clones in this sample may be carry-over from other donors' samples.

This clonotype was seen a handful of times. V usage is TRBV5-1 and J usage is TRBJ1-4, with a weak D call TRBD1 (5 bases). The CDR3 consists of 15 residues. V shed 3 bases and J shed 6 bases, with 15 bases lying between them. The V gene's germline CDR1 is SGHRS and CDR2 YFSETQ. Here the CDR3 DNA reads TGCGCCAGCAGCTCTGACAGTGGTTCATATGAAAAACTGTTTTTT. Translating it yields CASSSDSGSYEKLFF.

This rearrangement joins TRBV4-1 to TRBJ2-6, with TRBD1 matching over 9 bases. V shed 0 bases and J 2 bases; nucleotides not matched to a gene: 2. CDR1 MGHRA and CDR2 YSYEKL come from the germline V gene. The CDR3 is made up of 17 amino acids. For the CDR3, the DNA is TGCGCCAGCAGCCAAGATTGGACAGGGGCTGGGGCCAACGTCCTGACTTTC. It translates to CASSQDWTGAGANVLTF.

The chain couples TRBV28 to TRBJ2-7; possible D gene TRBD2, 5 bases. The V gene's germline CDR1 is MDHEN and CDR2 SYDVKM. This CDR3 is 14 amino acids long. Deletions cut 7 bases from V and 3 bases from J, with 16 bases between. CDR3 in DNA: TGTGCCAGCACCACCACCCGGGGATACTACGAGCAGTACGTC. Its protein product is CASTTTRGYYEQYV.

This clonotype was observed a handful of times. CDR3 DNA sequence: TGCGCCAGCAGCCAAGTGGGGAGTATAGGATCAAAACTGTTTTTT. This encodes CASSQVGSIGSKLFF. This chain links TRBV4-1 with TRBJ1-4; D not resolved. Trimming took 1 base from V and 10 from J, leaving 16 bases between them. The CDR3 sequence is 15 residues long. The germline gives CDR1 MGHRA, CDR2 YSYEKL.

The chain couples TRBV29-1 to TRBJ2-1; 8 positions agree with TRBD2. The CDR3 has 13 residues. The germline gives CDR1 SQVTM, CDR2 ANQGSEA. J was trimmed by 2 bases and V by 6 bases; bases with no gene match: 3. Written as DNA, the CDR3 is TGCAGCGTGCGGGAGGTCCCCTACAATGAGCAGTTCTTC. As protein: CSVREVPYNEQFF.

This clonotype was detected a few times. V gene TRBV19 combines with J gene TRBJ2-7; 9 nucleotides align to TRBD2. Trimming removed 6 bases from V and 5 bases from J; junction bases left unmatched: 11. The germline CDR1 and CDR2 sequences are LNHDA and SQIVND (reference sequence). CDR3 length equals 15 residues. For the CDR3, the DNA is TGTGCCAGTAGCACCCGCGGGAGGGCCAAGCACGAGCAGTACTTC. It specifies CASSTRGRAKHEQYF.

This clonotype was observed a handful of times. The V call is TRBV29-1, the J call TRBJ2-1; TRBD2 aligns across 14 bases. Germline trimming cut 3 bases from V and 7 bases from J; bases unmatched to any gene: 14. This CDR3 region has 18 residues. Germline CDR1 SQVTM, CDR2 ANQGSEA. As DNA, the CDR3 is TGCAGCGTTGATCCCCGGACTAGCGGGAGGTACCCACGGAATGAGCAGTTCTTC. It is translated as CSVDPRTSGRYPRNEQFF.